A single sample is the source of the 17 T cell receptor beta chains below, sequenced in a study of shared clonotypes between healthy human individuals. Naive CD8 cells were CD45RO-negative, positively selected for CCR7, excluding terminally differentiated effector memory CD45RA+ cells. Clones were sequenced by immunoSEQ multiplex PCR, and TCRdb holds only the in-frame ones, with some missing. Of hundreds of thousands of clones in the sample, roughly 95% were seen once. The sample consisted of naive CD8+ T cells sorted from blood. The receptor set was obtained from a woman under 40 in good health.

The chain uses TRBV6-5 and TRBJ2-1, with 10 bases matching TRBD2. The V gene's germline CDR1 is MNHEY and CDR2 SVGAGI. The CDR3 extends over 15 amino acids. The trim removed 5 bases at V and 5 bases at J, leaving 6 bases unmatched. The CDR3 region has the DNA TGTGCCAGCAGTGCCTCTAGCGGGAGACACAATGAGCAGTTCTTC. Its protein is CASSASSGRHNEQFF.

The chain carries TRBV5-1 and TRBJ2-7; TRBD1 might be the D (6 bases). This CDR3 region has 14 residues. Trimming removed 2 bases at V and 3 bases at J, with 12 bases between. Germline CDR1 and CDR2: SGHRS and YFSETQ. CDR3 coding DNA: TGCGCCAGCAGCTTAGAGGGACATCACTACGAGCAGTACTTC. Encoded protein: CASSLEGHHYEQYF.

This sequence joins TRBV4-2 and TRBJ2-1, with unresolved D. Germline V gives CDR1 LGHNA, CDR2 YNFKEQ. The CDR3 runs to 17 residues. V lost 1 base to trimming and J lost 5 bases, with 18 bases between them. CDR3 protein: CASSQVLVLSPHNEQFF. The CDR3 DNA is TGTGCCAGCAGCCAAGTTTTGGTTCTTAGCCCCCACAATGAGCAGTTCTTC.

CDR3 sequence (DNA): TGTGCCAGCGGCTGGGCGGGAAACATTCAGTACTTC. This translates into CASGWAGNIQYF. The chain recombines TRBV5-4 with TRBJ2-4, with D perhaps TRBD2 (5 bases). The CDR3 has 12 amino acids. V gave up 7 bases and J gave up 6 bases, with 11 bases separating them. CDR1 is SGHNT and CDR2 is YYREEE in the germline V gene (reference sequence).

As to this clone: Other DNA sequences in this specimen translate into the identical CDR3. The chain employs TRBV7-9 and TRBJ2-7; D is unresolved. The CDR3 sequence is 12 residues long. V was clipped by 4 bases and J by 1 base, with 5 bases between them. Germline V gives CDR1 SEHNR, CDR2 FQNEAQ (reference sequence). Here the CDR3 reads CASSSASYEQYF. CDR3 sequence (DNA): TGTGCCAGCAGCTCCGCTTCCTACGAGCAGTACTTC. Combining the CDR3 with reference TRBV7-9 and TRBJ2-7 gives the whole variable domain DTGVSQNPRHKITKRGQNVTFRCDPISEHNRLYWYRQTLGQGPEFLTYFQNEAQLEKSRLLSDRFSAERPKGSFSTLEIQRTEQGDSAMYLCASSSASYEQYFGPGTRLTVT.

The chain couples TRBV6-6 to TRBJ2-7; maybe TRBD1 (5 bases). The CDR3 contains 13 residues. With 6 bases removed from V and 0 bases from J, the gap between germline ends came to 9 bases. The germline CDR1 and CDR2 sequences are MNHNY and SVGAGI (reference sequence). CDR3 coding DNA: TGTGCCAGCAGCACAGACAGCTCCTACGAGCAGTACTTC. Its protein is CASSTDSSYEQYF.

Written as DNA, the CDR3 is TGTGCCAGCCTTTCTGAGGCGGAACTCAACACTGAAGCTTTCTTT. Its protein product is CASLSEAELNTEAFF. The chain joins TRBV28 to TRBJ1-1; D gene uncertain. Germline CDR1 is MDHEN and CDR2 is SYDVKM. Trimming removed 8 bases at V and 2 bases at J, with 18 bases between. The CDR3 spans 15 residues.

The chain uses TRBV19 and TRBJ1-2, with D maybe TRBD1 (5 bases). The CDR3 length is 16 residues. Trimming removed 3 bases at V and 4 bases at J, with 18 bases between. Germline assignment: CDR1 LNHDA and CDR2 SQIVND (reference sequence). Here the CDR3 reads CASSIPRGSGIYGYTF. The CDR3 DNA is TGTGCCAGTAGTATTCCCCGGGGATCAGGGATCTATGGCTACACCTTC.

This sequence joins TRBV6-5 and TRBJ1-5; no definite D call. The CDR3 loop spans 13 amino acids. The ends were cut back, 6 bases at V and 2 bases at J, with 8 bases in the middle. In germline, CDR1 is MNHEY, CDR2 SVGAGI. CDR3: CASRKGGNQPQHF. The CDR3 DNA reads as TGTGCCAGCAGAAAGGGCGGCAATCAGCCCCAGCATTTT.

The genes are TRBV5-1 and TRBJ2-1, with a possible D match to TRBD2 (5 bases). Per the germline V gene, CDR1 is SGHRS and CDR2 is YFSETQ. The V end was cut by 5 bases, the J end by 4 bases, with 10 bases between. CDR3 length: 13 residues. The CDR3 nucleotides are TGCGCCAGCAGGGAGGTAAATTACAATGAGCAGTTCTTC. Translated, it gives CASREVNYNEQFF. The whole variable domain, remainder taken from reference TRBV5-1 and TRBJ2-1, is KAGVTQTPRYLIKTRGQQVTLSCSPISGHRSVSWYQQTPGQGLQFLFEYFSETQRNKGNFPGRFSGRQFSNSRSEMNVSTLELGDSALYLCASREVNYNEQFFGPGTRLTVL.

The rearrangement joins TRBV5-8 to TRBJ2-7; D possibly corresponds to TRBD2 (6 bases). Between the trimmed V and J ends, which lost 3 bases and 0 bases, there was a span of 10 bases. CDR1 and CDR2 (germline): SGHTS, YDEGEE. The CDR3 has 14 amino acids. The CDR3 reads CASSSSGGSYEQYF. CDR3 DNA sequence: TGTGCCAGCAGCTCTTCCGGGGGCTCCTACGAGCAGTACTTC. The full variable domain, its missing parts supplied by reference TRBV5-8 and TRBJ2-7, is EAGVTQSPTHLIKTRGQQATLRCSPISGHTSVYWYQQALGLGLQFLLWYDEGEERNRGNFPPRFSGRQFPNYSSELNVNALELEDSALYLCASSSSGGSYEQYFGPGTRLTVT.

This chain connects TRBV6-5 to TRBJ2-3, with TRBD1 identical over 8 bases. After removal of 6 bases from V and 0 bases from J, the junction contained 5 bases not matched to a gene. Germline V lookup: CDR1 MNHEY, CDR2 SVGAGI. The CDR3 has 15 amino acids. CDR3 nucleotide sequence: TGTGCCAGCAGGTTGACAGGGGCTAGCACAGATACGCAGTATTTT. Its translation is CASRLTGASTDTQYF.

The rearrangement uses TRBV15 and TRBJ2-1; 11 positions match TRBD2. The CDR3 is made up of 17 amino acids. Germline V gene lookup returns CDR1 LNHNV and CDR2 YYDKDF (reference sequence). Trimming took 0 bases from V and 4 from J; bases not matched to a gene: 5. CDR3 coding DNA: TGTGCCACCAGCAGAGATCTTCTAGCGGGAGGATACAATGAGCAGTTCTTC. This sequence encodes CATSRDLLAGGYNEQFF.

The gene calls are TRBV7-8 and TRBJ2-1, with TRBD1 matching over 8 bases. Germline trimming cut 2 bases from V and 4 bases from J; bases unmatched to any gene: 7. Germline V gene lookup returns CDR1 SGHVS and CDR2 FQNEAQ. The CDR3 runs to 16 residues. CDR3 sequence (DNA): TGTGCCAGCAGCTTACTCCAGGGGGCGCGTTACAATGAGCAGTTCTTC. Amino acids: CASSLLQGARYNEQFF.

This chain joins TRBV6-5 and TRBJ1-5; possible D gene TRBD1, 5 bases. Germline V gene lookup returns CDR1 MNHEY and CDR2 SVGAGI. V lost 6 bases to trimming and J lost 2 bases, with 14 bases between them. This CDR3 is built from 15 residues. CDR3 sequence: CASSRDGSGNQPQHF. DNA of the CDR3: TGTGCCAGCAGCCGGGACGGCTCAGGCAATCAGCCCCAGCATTTT.

The chain joins TRBV9 to TRBJ2-1, with TRBD2 matching 8 bases. J lost 7 bases, V lost 0 bases, and 3 bases had no gene match. CDR3 length: 14 residues. CDR1 and CDR2 (germline): SGDLS, YYNGEE. CDR3 amino acids: CASSVGPSGNEQFF. CDR3 DNA sequence: TGTGCCAGCAGCGTAGGGCCTAGCGGGAATGAGCAGTTCTTC.

The chain links TRBV28 to TRBJ2-1; D ambiguous. This CDR3 is 16 amino acids long. V was trimmed by 7 bases and J by 6 bases, leaving 22 bases between them. The V gene's germline CDR1 is MDHEN and CDR2 SYDVKM. Here the CDR3 DNA reads TGTGCCAGCACCCAAGACGGGCTCGTAAAAGGCAATGAGCAGTTCTTC. Its translation: CASTQDGLVKGNEQFF.